This passage covers 9 T cell receptor beta chains from one sample sequenced in a study of cytomegalovirus exposure and HLA in healthy donors. Primers: 60 Vbeta forward and 13 Jbeta reverse. The protocol was immunoSEQ multiplex PCR, while the TCRdb copy is restricted to in-frame clones and leaves out a portion. The repertoire holds approximately 190,000 clones, with approximately 85% as singletons. The sample was PBMCs. These receptors were taken from a woman aged 18-29 years in good health and CMV-seronegative.

Here the CDR3 reads CASSVGTGYEKLFF. The CDR3 coding sequence is TGTGCCAGCAGCGTAGGGACAGGGTATGAAAAACTGTTTTTT. The J gene is TRBJ1-4, the V gene TRBV7-9; 9 bases agree with TRBD1. The CDR3 loop spans 14 amino acids. Looked up from germline, CDR1 is SEHNR and CDR2 is FQNEAQ (reference sequence). Trimming removed 5 bases from V and 6 bases from J; junction bases left unmatched: 4.

The rearrangement links TRBV15 to TRBJ2-7; no reliable D call. V lost 0 bases, J lost 2 bases, and 17 bases lay in between. The CDR3 extends over 17 amino acids. Germline assignment: CDR1 LNHNV and CDR2 YYDKDF (reference sequence). CDR3 in DNA: TGTGCCACCAGCAGAGATCGGTCGTCGGTTTCTGCCTACGAGCAGTACTTC. Translated: CATSRDRSSVSAYEQYF.

This clone was detected once. The chain is built from TRBV4-1 and TRBJ1-5; TRBD1 matches at 8 bases. After removal of 3 bases from V and 2 bases from J, the junction contained 3 bases not matched to a gene. This CDR3 spans 15 amino acids. From germline, CDR1 is MGHRA and CDR2 YSYEKL. The CDR3 protein is CASSHDRGRNQPQHF. The CDR3 region has the DNA TGCGCCAGCAGCCATGACAGGGGTCGCAATCAGCCCCAGCATTTT.

This clone has a single count. The chain carries TRBV9 and TRBJ2-3; 9 nucleotides agree with TRBD2. The germline CDR1 and CDR2 sequences are SGDLS and YYNGEE. V shed 2 bases and J 3 bases; nucleotides not matched to a gene: 7. This CDR3 has 16 residues. The CDR3 DNA reads TGTGCCAGCAGCGTCGGGGCGGGGGGGCGAACAGATACGCAGTATTTT. It is translated as CASSVGAGGRTDTQYF.

The rearrangement joins TRBV4-2 to TRBJ2-5, with TRBD2 matching 11 bases. The CDR3 spans 16 residues. The germline V gene encodes CDR1 LGHNA and CDR2 YNFKEQ. V shed 0 bases and J 5 bases; nucleotides not matched to a gene: 5. CDR3 loop: CASSQDRLAGWETQYF. CDR3 coding DNA: TGTGCCAGCAGCCAAGATCGACTAGCGGGATGGGAGACCCAGTACTTC.

For the CDR3, the DNA is TGTGCCAGCAGTTACTCATCAGGGTACTATGAGCAGTTCTTC. It translates to CASSYSSGYYEQFF. The V gene is TRBV6-5, the J gene TRBJ2-1, with a tentative D call TRBD1 (5 bases). The V and J ends lost 0 bases and 8 bases respectively, with 11 bases between them. The CDR3 extends over 14 amino acids. Germline values: CDR1 MNHEY, CDR2 SVGAGI.

The chain combines TRBV7-6 with TRBJ2-7; 14 nucleotides match TRBD2. CDR3 length equals 15 residues. Germline lookup yields CDR1 SGHVS and CDR2 FNYEAQ. V shed 6 bases, J shed 4 bases, and the junction held 5 bases outside the gene matches. DNA of the CDR3: TGTGCCAGCAGTAAGACTAGCGGGAGGGTATACGAGCAGTACTTC. Translated, it gives CASSKTSGRVYEQYF.

This rearrangement joins TRBV7-3 to TRBJ2-2; 9 bases match TRBD2. Germline-derived CDR1 and CDR2 are SGHTA and FQGTGA. Trimming removed 1 base from V and 3 bases from J; junction bases left unmatched: 9. The CDR3 is 18 amino acids. CDR3 sequence: CASSLNFGGRVDTGELFF. Written as DNA, the CDR3 is TGTGCCAGCAGCTTAAACTTTGGCGGGAGGGTTGACACCGGGGAGCTGTTTTTT.

The sample holds one count of this clone. CDR3 region: CASSFAGQIIDGYTF. DNA for the CDR3: TGTGCCAGCAGTTTCGCAGGACAGATTATTGATGGCTACACCTTC. The rearrangement joins TRBV27 to TRBJ1-2, with D maybe TRBD1 (6 bases). The CDR3 spans 15 residues. Trimming pared 3 bases from V and 6 bases from J, leaving 17 bases between. CDR1 and CDR2 (germline): MNHEY, SMNVEV (reference sequence).